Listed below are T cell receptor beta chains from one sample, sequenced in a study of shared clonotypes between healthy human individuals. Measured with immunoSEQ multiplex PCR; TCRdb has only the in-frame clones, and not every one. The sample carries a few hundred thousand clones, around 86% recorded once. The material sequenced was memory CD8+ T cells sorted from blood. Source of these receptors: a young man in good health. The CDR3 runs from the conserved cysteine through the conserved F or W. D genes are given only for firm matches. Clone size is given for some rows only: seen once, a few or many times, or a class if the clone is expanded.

DNA: TGTGCCAGCAGCTTAGATCGGAGACTAGCGCTCTACGAGCAGTACTTC
CDR3: CASSLDRRLALYEQYF
D: TRBD2
size: NA
V: TRBV11-2
J: TRBJ2-7

DNA: TGCAGCGCAGTCACAGAGTTGAACACTGAAGCTTTCTTT
CDR3: CSAVTELNTEAFF
D: NA
size: NA
V: TRBV29-1
J: TRBJ1-1

DNA: TGTGCCAGCAGCGGATACCAGGGGCTCGGGGTGCATCAGCCCCAGCATTTT
CDR3: CASSGYQGLGVHQPQHF
D: NA
size: NA
V: TRBV7-8
J: TRBJ1-5

DNA: TGCGCCAGCAGCCCCAATAACAGATACTCCTACGAGCAGTACTTC
CDR3: CASSPNNRYSYEQYF
D: NA
size: NA
V: TRBV4-1
J: TRBJ2-7

DNA: TGCGCCAGCAGTGGAGGGACTAGCAGTTACAATGAGCAGTTCTTC
CDR3: CASSGGTSSYNEQFF
D: TRBD2
size: NA
V: TRBV10-2
J: TRBJ2-1

DNA: TGTGCCAGCAGCCACAGGGGCCCCTTATATTCACCCCTCCACTTT
CDR3: CASSHRGPLYSPLHF
D: TRBD1
size: NA
V: TRBV6-6
J: TRBJ1-6

DNA: TGTGCCAGCAGCTATGGGGGGGTGGAGACCCAGTACTTC
CDR3: CASSYGGVETQYF
D: TRBD2
size: few
V: TRBV11-2
J: TRBJ2-5

DNA: TGTGCCAGCAGTTACTATAGGGCCTACAATGAGCAGTTCTTC
CDR3: CASSYYRAYNEQFF
D: NA
size: NA
V: TRBV6-5
J: TRBJ2-1

DNA: TGTGCCAGCAGTTTGACAGGGGGGACCGGGGAGCTGTTTTTT
CDR3: CASSLTGGTGELFF
D: TRBD1
size: NA
V: TRBV28
J: TRBJ2-2

DNA: TGTGCCAGCAGCTGGACAGCGAACTCCTACGAGCAGTACTTC
CDR3: CASSWTANSYEQYF
D: NA
size: once
V: TRBV7-9
J: TRBJ2-7

DNA: TGTGCCAGCAGCTTTGGAGGGGCTCAGCCCCAGCATTTT
CDR3: CASSFGGAQPQHF
D: NA
size: NA
V: TRBV5-5
J: TRBJ1-5

DNA: TGTGCCAGCAGTTTCTCGGACAGTCTTAATTCACCCCTCCACTTT
CDR3: CASSFSDSLNSPLHF
D: NA
size: NA
V: TRBV27
J: TRBJ1-6

DNA: TGTGCCATCAGTGAGAAGATAGGGGTAGGCTACAATGAGCAGTTCTTC
CDR3: CAISEKIGVGYNEQFF
D: NA
size: NA
V: TRBV10-3
J: TRBJ2-1

DNA: TGTGCCGGGGACCTAGGGTTCTCCTACGAGCAGTACTTC
CDR3: CAGDLGFSYEQYF
D: NA
size: NA
V: TRBV30
J: TRBJ2-7

DNA: TGTGCCATCAGTGATGGGCTGAAGGGCTACGAGCAGTACTTC
CDR3: CAISDGLKGYEQYF
D: NA
size: NA
V: TRBV10-3
J: TRBJ2-7

DNA: TGTGCCAGCAGCTTAGAGCGACAGTTGAAAAACATTCAGTACTTC
CDR3: CASSLERQLKNIQYF
D: NA
size: NA
V: TRBV11-2
J: TRBJ2-4

DNA: TGTGCCAGCAGCCTTTTTGGCCGCACAGATACGCAGTATTTT
CDR3: CASSLFGRTDTQYF
D: NA
size: NA
V: TRBV28
J: TRBJ2-3

DNA: TGTGCCAGCAGTCCGACTAGCGGGGGGAACTACAATGAGCAGTTCTTC
CDR3: CASSPTSGGNYNEQFF
D: TRBD2
size: NA
V: TRBV27
J: TRBJ2-1